This entry concerns a single T cell receptor (beta chain). This is likely an artifact of a read error, given a far larger clone one base away. Arm-PCR of CDR3 regions with iRepertoire HTBI primers generated TCR beta libraries. The authors' processing: Across all samples, approximately 64 TRBV segments and 11 to 15 TRBJ segments were identified. TCRdb used MiXCR to reprocess the multiplex PCR reads, holding one entry per CDR3 protein. The V and J calls and clone size are TCRdb's, not the authors'. The repertoire holds about 470,000 distinct CDR3 sequences, with under 25% as singletons. The V gene lost 1 base and the J gene lost 10 bases, with 20 bases spanning the gap. The CDR3 loop spans 16 amino acids. Germline assignment: CDR1 MDHEN and CDR2 SYDVKM. Sample time point: persistent/refractory GD, antithyroid drugs over 5 years with positive TRAb. Following extraction of RNA from PBMCs, that RNA was used to make the TCR library. The authors diagnosed Graves' disease using American Thyroid Association guidelines. EDTA tubes collected roughly 9 milliliters of peripheral blood.

These data come from a study of regulatory T cells in long-lasting Graves disease. This specimen consisted of peripheral blood mononuclear cells (PBMCs), obtained when the disease was refractory, from a patient treated with antithyroid drugs. The rearrangement links TRBV28 to TRBJ2-1, with D tentatively TRBD1 (5 bases). This TCR came from a female donor with Graves disease. CDR3 protein: CASSLSLRGPAYEQFF. CDR3 sequence (DNA): TGTGCCAGCAGTTTATCACTTAGGGGCCCTGCCTACGAGCAGTTCTTC.